This entry describes one T cell receptor (beta chain). Here immunoSEQ multiplex PCR was the method, and the copy in TCRdb shows in-frame clones only, minus some. The sample consists of about 500,000 clones, approximately 91% of them appearing once. The sample comes from a study of blood T cell repertoires in COVID-19. Overall study context: Sites across the United States, Italy and Spain contributed samples from acute and convalescent COVID-19.

Input material: peripheral blood. The sequence was obtained from a woman aged 45-65 years with COVID-19, enrolled during active disease.

CDR3: CASSVGGGQDGNTIYF. CDR3 bases: TGTGCCAGCAGCGTAGGAGGGGGACAGGATGGAAACACCATATATTTT. The gene calls are TRBV9 and TRBJ1-3; 8 nucleotides match TRBD1. Trimming removed 0 bases from V and 3 bases from J; junction bases left unmatched: 5. Germline CDR1 is SGDLS and CDR2 is YYNGEE. This CDR3 is built from 16 residues. The whole variable domain, remainder taken from reference TRBV9 and TRBJ1-3, is DSGVTQTPKHLITATGQRVTLRCSPRSGDLSVYWYQQSLDQGLQFLIQYYNGEERAKGNILERFSAQQFPDLHSELNLSSLELGDSALYFCASSVGGGQDGNTIYFGEGSWLTVV.